The clone carrying this TCR beta chain came up once. What it recognizes is unknown. Preparation of the TCRbeta library used unique molecular identifiers. TCRdb reprocessed the PCR reads with MiXCR, giving one entry per CDR3 protein. Of approximately 230,000 distinct CDR3 sequences listed, roughly 25% are singletons. This entry is derived from a study of T-cell reconstitution after alpha-beta-depleted transplantation in children. Germline CDR1 SGHAT, CDR2 FQNNGV. Trimming removed 0 bases at V and 5 bases at J, with 7 bases between. The CDR3 runs 14 residues. Overall study results and limits: From surviving recipient T cells and thymic progenitors came the high day-60 TCRbeta diversity observed in some patients. A year post-transplant, T-cell counts and diversity derived mostly from newly produced T cells. About two months after transplant, alpha-beta T cells reportedly came from several hundred expanded graft clones.

This sequence joins TRBV11-2 and TRBJ2-2; D not certain. Material: PBMCs, obtained before TCRalphabeta/CD19-depleted stem cell transplant. This receptor was obtained from a girl aged 2 to 10 with Fanconi anemia, due to receive a stem cell transplant. CDR3 amino acids: CASSLDGRTGELFF. In DNA, the CDR3 is TGTGCCAGCAGCTTAGACGGACGTACCGGGGAGCTGTTTTTT. Filled out from reference TRBV11-2 and TRBJ2-2, the complete variable domain reads EAGVAQSPRYKIIEKRQSVAFWCNPISGHATLYWYQQILGQGPKLLIQFQNNGVVDDSQLPKDRFSAERLKGVDSTLKIQPAKLEDSAVYLCASSLDGRTGELFFGEGSRLTVL.